This TCR beta chain was sequenced during a study of blood T cell repertoires in COVID-19. Study summary: The study drew acute and convalescent COVID-19 samples from the United States, Italy and Spain. The analysed material was cDNA or gDNA that came from T cells, B-cell-depleted T cells, or PBMCs.

Germline-derived CDR1 and CDR2 are MGHRA and YSYEKL. This CDR3 region has 17 residues. Germline trimming cut 3 bases from V and 5 bases from J; bases unmatched to any gene: 12. Original processing notes: The assay estimated nucleated cells by amplifying reference gene primers. This table comes from immunoSEQ multiplex PCR, and its TCRdb copy is limited to in-frame clones, with some not included. That table supplies the V and J calls and clone size; D and trimming were determined from the DNA. Here the sample spans around 26,000 clones, around 92% being singletons. A few counts support this clone. The chain couples TRBV4-1 to TRBJ2-3, with 9 bases that match TRBD1. The receptor was derived from a man between 65 and 79 years old with active COVID-19. Material for sequencing was peripheral blood. Written as DNA, the CDR3 is TGCGCCAGCAGCCACCCGACGAGGGACAGGGATTTAGATACGCAGTATTTT. This translates into CASSHPTRDRDLDTQYF.